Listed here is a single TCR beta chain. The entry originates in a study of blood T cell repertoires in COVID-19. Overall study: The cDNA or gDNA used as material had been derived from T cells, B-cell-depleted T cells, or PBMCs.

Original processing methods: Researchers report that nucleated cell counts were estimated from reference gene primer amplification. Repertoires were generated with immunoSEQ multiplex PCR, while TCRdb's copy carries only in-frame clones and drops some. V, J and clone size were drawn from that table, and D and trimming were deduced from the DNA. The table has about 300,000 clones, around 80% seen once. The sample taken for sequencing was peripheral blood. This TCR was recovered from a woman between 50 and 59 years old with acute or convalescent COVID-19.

CDR3 residues: CASSRGVAVSYNEQFF. CDR3 sequence (DNA): TGTGCCAGCAGTCGCGGGGTAGCGGTCTCCTACAATGAGCAGTTCTTC. The chain links TRBV27 to TRBJ2-1, with D perhaps matching TRBD2 (6 bases). The CDR3 covers 16 residues. V lost 5 bases, J lost 0 bases, and 14 bases lay in between. Looked up from germline, CDR1 is MNHEY and CDR2 is SMNVEV (reference sequence).